These 17 T cell receptor beta chains originate from one sample sequenced in a study of T cell changes during pregnancy in multiple sclerosis. TCRdb's copy holds only in-frame clones and misses some; the assay was immunoSEQ multiplex PCR. Of tens of thousands of clones in the sample, roughly nine tenths were seen once. The specimen comprised peripheral blood, sampled in the first trimester of pregnancy. The receptors derive from a female donor in good health, enrolled as a control in a pregnancy study.

The CDR3 is CASSLGLAGGPETQYF. CDR3 DNA sequence: TGTGCCAGCAGCTTGGGACTAGCGGGAGGGCCAGAGACCCAGTACTTC. The V call is TRBV5-6, the J call TRBJ2-5; 14 bases line up with TRBD2. CDR1 SGHDT and CDR2 YYEEEE come from the germline V gene. The CDR3 spans 16 residues. The V and J ends lost 0 bases and 4 bases, in that order; junction bases with no gene match: 2.

The rearrangement links TRBV15 to TRBJ2-4; D is unclear. Germline V gene sequence: CDR1 LNHNV, CDR2 YYDKDF (reference sequence). This CDR3 is 13 amino acids long. The V end lost 0 bases, the J end lost 4 bases, and 4 bases lay between the germline ends. CDR3 DNA sequence: TGTGCCACCAGCAGAGATTCGAAAAACATTCAGTACTTC. Residues: CATSRDSKNIQYF.

The table lists this clone with a count of one. The CDR3 DNA reads TGTGCCAGCAGCTCCTTGACAGGGTCTCTCGGGACCCAGTACTTC. Protein sequence: CASSSLTGSLGTQYF. V usage is TRBV7-9 and J usage is TRBJ2-5; 7 bases agree with TRBD1. CDR1 is SEHNR, CDR2 FQNEAQ, per germline (reference sequence). The V gene end was trimmed by 4 bases and the J gene end by 7 bases; junction bases not matched to a gene: 12. The length of the CDR3 is 15 residues.

J is TRBJ2-2 and V is TRBV6-5, with D possibly matching TRBD1 (5 bases). The CDR3 covers 13 residues. Germline CDR1 and CDR2: MNHEY and SVGAGI. Trimming removed 7 bases from V and 6 bases from J, with 12 bases in between. CDR3 in amino acids: CASTKQEPGELFF. The CDR3, as DNA: TGTGCCAGCACAAAACAGGAACCCGGGGAGCTGTTTTTT.

V and J are TRBV27 and TRBJ2-3; 13 nucleotides agree with TRBD2. V was clipped by 7 bases and J by 3 bases; unmatched bases: 16. CDR3 size: 19 residues. The germline V gene has CDR1 MNHEY and CDR2 SMNVEV (reference sequence). The CDR3 protein is CASTSGLAGNFRMTDTQYF. For the CDR3, the DNA is TGTGCCAGCACCTCGGGACTAGCGGGAAATTTTCGGATGACAGATACGCAGTATTTT.

This clone has only one observation. The J gene is TRBJ2-1, the V gene TRBV6-6, with D possibly TRBD1 on 5 matching bases. The CDR3 has 14 residues. The germline V gene has CDR1 MNHNY and CDR2 SVGAGI (reference sequence). The V end was cut by 5 bases, the J end by 3 bases, with 11 bases between. The CDR3 DNA follows: TGTGCCAGCAGTCCCGAGACAGACTACAATGAGCAGTTCTTC. Its translation: CASSPETDYNEQFF.

The chain links TRBV18 to TRBJ2-7, with TRBD1 matching 7 bases. The CDR3 spans 13 residues. In germline, CDR1 is KGHSH, CDR2 LQKENI. Losses at the gene ends were 3 bases for V and 9 bases for J; bases not matched to a gene: 8. CDR3 loop: CASSPVTPGGQYF. In nucleotides, the CDR3 is TGTGCCAGCTCACCTGTAACCCCAGGGGGGCAGTACTTC.

The rearrangement joins TRBV5-1 to TRBJ2-1; no definite D call. This CDR3 region has 13 residues. V gave up 1 base and J gave up 7 bases, with 9 bases separating them. The germline V gene has CDR1 SGHRS and CDR2 YFSETQ. Here the CDR3 DNA reads TGCGCCAGCAGCTTGAACAGAGTAAATGAGCAGTTCTTC. It yields the protein CASSLNRVNEQFF.

In DNA form, the CDR3 reads TGTGCCAGCAGTTACGGGCGGGGGGCCTACGAGCAGTACTTC. Translated: CASSYGRGAYEQYF. This chain connects TRBV6-6 to TRBJ2-7, with 8 bases aligning to TRBD2. The V segment lost 2 bases and the J segment 2 bases; nucleotides outside the gene matches: 2. This CDR3 spans 14 amino acids. Looked up from germline, CDR1 is MNHNY and CDR2 is SVGAGI (reference sequence).

The chain uses TRBV11-2 and TRBJ2-2; 10 nucleotides agree with TRBD2. CDR1 is SGHAT, CDR2 FQNNGV, per germline. J gave up 4 bases and V 5 bases, and 7 bases lay outside the gene matches. CDR3 length: 16 residues. CDR3 sequence (DNA): TGTGCCAGCAGCCCCGGGACTAGCGTATTCACCGGGGAGCTGTTTTTT. This gives the protein CASSPGTSVFTGELFF.

This chain links TRBV2 with TRBJ1-1; the D gene is possibly TRBD1 (6 bases). Between the trimmed V and J ends, which lost 6 bases and 2 bases, there was a span of 10 bases. Germline-derived CDR1 and CDR2 are SNHLY and FYNNEI. The CDR3 has 13 amino acids. The CDR3 spells CASSPTGNTEAFF. The CDR3 nucleotides read TGTGCCAGCAGCCCGACAGGTAACACTGAAGCTTTCTTT.

This clone was detected once. The rearrangement links TRBV29-1 to TRBJ2-3; a weak D match, TRBD2 (6 bases). CDR1 is SQVTM and CDR2 is ANQGSEA in the germline V gene. The V gene lost 6 bases and the J gene lost 1 base, with 14 bases spanning the gap. This CDR3 comprises 14 residues. Here the CDR3 DNA reads TGCAGCGTCGCCCCCGGGACTGGCACAGATACGCAGTATTTT. This codes for CSVAPGTGTDTQYF.

The chain couples TRBV6-1 to TRBJ2-3; D unclear. Germline V CDR1 and CDR2: MNHNS, SASEGT. Trimming took 6 bases from V and 4 from J, leaving 11 bases between them. The CDR3 has 13 residues. The CDR3 DNA reads TGTGCCAGCAGGGCCCCCTGGTCAGATACGCAGTATTTT. This gives the protein CASRAPWSDTQYF.

The chain employs TRBV19 and TRBJ2-1; TRBD2 matches 11 bases. The junction had 6 bases not matched to a gene; V was cut back by 5 bases and J by 6 bases. Germline V gene sequence: CDR1 LNHDA, CDR2 SQIVND (reference sequence). CDR3 length equals 15 residues. This chain's CDR3 is CASSQTSGDFNEQFF. The CDR3 DNA reads TGTGCCAGTAGTCAGACTAGCGGGGATTTCAATGAGCAGTTCTTC.

The chain employs TRBV10-3 and TRBJ2-1; 9 bases match TRBD2. Unmatched junction bases numbered 4, after V lost 0 bases and J lost 10 bases. This CDR3 has 14 amino acids. CDR1 is ENHRY and CDR2 is SYGVKD in the germline V gene. CDR3: CAISESSGLAEQFF. For the CDR3, the DNA is TGTGCCATCAGTGAGTCGTCGGGACTAGCAGAGCAGTTCTTC.

The V and J genes are TRBV30 and TRBJ2-3; the D gene is possibly TRBD2 (5 bases). Germline V gene sequence: CDR1 GTSNPN, CDR2 SVGIG (reference sequence). The V gene lost 0 bases and the J gene lost 4 bases, with 14 bases spanning the gap. This CDR3 region has 15 residues. This CDR3 reads CAWSVGGSGADTQYF. DNA for the CDR3: TGTGCCTGGAGTGTGGGTGGGAGTGGAGCAGATACGCAGTATTTT.

The J gene is TRBJ2-7, the V gene TRBV6-5; 8 nucleotides match TRBD1. This CDR3 has 14 amino acids. Germline V CDR1 and CDR2: MNHEY, SVGAGI. V lost 4 bases, J lost 5 bases, and 7 bases stayed unmatched. The CDR3 DNA sequence: TGTGCCAGCAGTTCCAGGACAGGGTTGAACGAGCAGTACTTC. Translated: CASSSRTGLNEQYF.